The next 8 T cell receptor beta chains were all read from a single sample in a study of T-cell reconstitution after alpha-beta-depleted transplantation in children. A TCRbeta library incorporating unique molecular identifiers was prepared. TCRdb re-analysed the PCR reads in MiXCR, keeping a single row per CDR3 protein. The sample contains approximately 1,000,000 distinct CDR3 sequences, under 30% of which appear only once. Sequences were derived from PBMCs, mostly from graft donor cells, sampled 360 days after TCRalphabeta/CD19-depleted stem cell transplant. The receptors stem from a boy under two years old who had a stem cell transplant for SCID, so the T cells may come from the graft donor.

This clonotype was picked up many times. The CDR3 loop is CASSRGIPNYGYTF. CDR3 nucleotide sequence: TGTGCCAGCAGTCGAGGCATTCCTAACTATGGCTACACCTTC. V usage is TRBV27 and J usage is TRBJ1-2; D uncertain. V gave up 5 bases and J gave up 0 bases, with 10 bases separating them. Germline V gene sequence: CDR1 MNHEY, CDR2 SMNVEV (reference sequence). This CDR3 is 14 amino acids long.

This CDR3 reads CAIRGGSYEQYF. DNA of the CDR3: TGTGCCATCAGAGGGGGCTCCTACGAGCAGTACTTC. The genes are TRBV10-3 and TRBJ2-7; TRBD1 might be the D (6 bases). The length of the CDR3 is 12 residues. Trimming pared 6 bases from V and 0 bases from J, leaving 6 bases between. CDR1 and CDR2 (germline): ENHRY, SYGVKD.

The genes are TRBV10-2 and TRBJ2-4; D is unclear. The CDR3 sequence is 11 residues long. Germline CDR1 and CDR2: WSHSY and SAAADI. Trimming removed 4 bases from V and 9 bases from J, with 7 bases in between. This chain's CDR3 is CASSVSGIQYF. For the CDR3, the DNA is TGCGCCAGCAGTGTTTCCGGCATTCAGTACTTC.

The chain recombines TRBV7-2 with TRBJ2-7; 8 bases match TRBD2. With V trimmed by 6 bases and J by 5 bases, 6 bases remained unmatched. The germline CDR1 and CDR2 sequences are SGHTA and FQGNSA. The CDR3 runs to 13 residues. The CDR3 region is CASRRGGFHEQYF. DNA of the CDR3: TGTGCCAGCAGACGGGGGGGATTCCACGAGCAGTACTTC.

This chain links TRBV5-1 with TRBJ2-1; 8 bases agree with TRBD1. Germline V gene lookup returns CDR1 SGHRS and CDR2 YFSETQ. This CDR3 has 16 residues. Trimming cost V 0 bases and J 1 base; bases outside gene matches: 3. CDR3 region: CASSLVGTGSYNEQFF. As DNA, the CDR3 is TGCGCCAGCAGCTTGGTTGGGACAGGTTCCTACAATGAGCAGTTCTTC.

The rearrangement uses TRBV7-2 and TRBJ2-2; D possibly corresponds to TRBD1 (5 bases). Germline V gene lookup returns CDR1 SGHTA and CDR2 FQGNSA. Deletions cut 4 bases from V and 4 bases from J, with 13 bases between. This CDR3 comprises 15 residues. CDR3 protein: CASSSRAQGTGELFF. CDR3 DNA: TGTGCCAGCAGCTCCCGAGCCCAGGGCACCGGGGAGCTGTTTTTT.

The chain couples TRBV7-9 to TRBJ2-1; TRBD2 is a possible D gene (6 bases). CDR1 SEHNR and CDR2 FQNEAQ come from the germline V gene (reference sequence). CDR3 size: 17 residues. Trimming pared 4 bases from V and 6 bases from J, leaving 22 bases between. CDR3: CASSSPGGLGDSNEQFF. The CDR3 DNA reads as TGTGCCAGCAGCTCCCCCGGCGGCTTGGGGGACTCCAATGAGCAGTTCTTC.

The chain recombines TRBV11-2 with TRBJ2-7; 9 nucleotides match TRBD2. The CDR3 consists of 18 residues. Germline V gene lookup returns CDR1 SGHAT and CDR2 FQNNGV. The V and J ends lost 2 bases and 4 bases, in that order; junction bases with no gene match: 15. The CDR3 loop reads CASSLRGGGAPAQYEQYF. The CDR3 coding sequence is TGTGCCAGCAGCTTAAGGGGCGGGGGGGCCCCCGCACAATACGAGCAGTACTTC.